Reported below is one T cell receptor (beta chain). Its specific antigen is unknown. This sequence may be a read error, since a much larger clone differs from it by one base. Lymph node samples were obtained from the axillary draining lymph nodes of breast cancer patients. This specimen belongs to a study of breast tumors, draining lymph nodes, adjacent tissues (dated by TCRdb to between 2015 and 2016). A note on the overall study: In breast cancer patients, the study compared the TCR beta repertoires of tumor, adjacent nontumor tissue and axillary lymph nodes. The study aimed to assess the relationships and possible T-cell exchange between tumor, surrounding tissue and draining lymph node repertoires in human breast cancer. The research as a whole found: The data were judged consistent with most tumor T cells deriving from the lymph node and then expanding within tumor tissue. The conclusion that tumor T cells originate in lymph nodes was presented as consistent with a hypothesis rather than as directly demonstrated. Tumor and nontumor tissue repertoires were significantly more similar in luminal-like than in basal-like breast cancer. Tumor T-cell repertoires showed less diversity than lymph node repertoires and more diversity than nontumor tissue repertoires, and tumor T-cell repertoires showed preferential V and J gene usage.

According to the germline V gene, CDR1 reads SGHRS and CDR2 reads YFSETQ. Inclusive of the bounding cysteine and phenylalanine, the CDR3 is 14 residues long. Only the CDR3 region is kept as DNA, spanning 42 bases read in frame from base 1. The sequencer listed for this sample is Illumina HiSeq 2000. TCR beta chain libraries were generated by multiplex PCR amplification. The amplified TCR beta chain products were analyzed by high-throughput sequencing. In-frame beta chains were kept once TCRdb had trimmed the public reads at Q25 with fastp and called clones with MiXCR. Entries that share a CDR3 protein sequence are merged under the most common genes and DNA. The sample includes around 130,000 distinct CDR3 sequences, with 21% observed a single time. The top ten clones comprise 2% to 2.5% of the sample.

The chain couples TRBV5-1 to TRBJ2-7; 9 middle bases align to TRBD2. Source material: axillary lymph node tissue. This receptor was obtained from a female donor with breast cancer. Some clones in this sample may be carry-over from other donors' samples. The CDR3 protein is CASSLSSGRHEQCF. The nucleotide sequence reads TGCGCCAGCAGCTTGAGTAGCGGGAGACACGAGCAGTGCTTC.